This entry lists 4 T cell receptor beta chains sequenced from one sample in a study of T cell changes during pregnancy in multiple sclerosis. Data came from immunoSEQ multiplex PCR; TCRdb stores just in-frame clones and leaves some out. Altogether roughly 110,000 clones are present, about 90% being singletons, with the ten largest covering roughly 1.6%. Material: peripheral blood, obtained before pregnancy. Every receptor here comes from a female donor with multiple sclerosis, enrolled in a pregnancy study.

The chain links TRBV13 to TRBJ2-1, with 8 bases that match TRBD2. V gave up 2 bases and J gave up 4 bases; unmatched junction bases: 7. This CDR3 is 16 amino acids long. Germline V gene lookup returns CDR1 PRHDT and CDR2 FYEKMQ (reference sequence). CDR3 sequence: CASSLFGLALYNEQFF. CDR3 nucleotide sequence: TGTGCCAGCAGCTTATTCGGACTAGCATTGTACAATGAGCAGTTCTTC.

The rearrangement links TRBV6-5 to TRBJ1-1, with 7 bases identical to TRBD1. After removal of 5 bases from V and 1 base from J, the junction contained 4 bases not matched to a gene. The CDR3 runs to 14 residues. Germline CDR1 is MNHEY and CDR2 is SVGAGI. The CDR3 coding sequence is TGTGCCAGCAGTGCGGGACAGTGGAACACTGAAGCTTTCTTT. Amino acid sequence: CASSAGQWNTEAFF.

The genes are TRBV27 and TRBJ1-5; possibly TRBD1 for D (5 bases). The germline CDR1 and CDR2 sequences are MNHEY and SMNVEV (reference sequence). Trimming stripped 3 bases from V and 4 bases from J, with 13 bases between. This CDR3 has 15 residues. This chain's CDR3 is CASSLGGSGNQPQHF. In DNA, the CDR3 is TGTGCCAGCAGTTTGGGGGGGTCGGGAAATCAGCCCCAGCATTTT.

The rearrangement links TRBV20-1 to TRBJ2-7; D call uncertain. CDR1 and CDR2 from the germline V gene are DFQATT and SNEGSKA (reference sequence). V dropped 6 bases and J dropped 4 bases, with 10 bases sitting between them. This CDR3 comprises 11 residues. The CDR3 DNA reads TGCAGTGCGTACACAGAATACGAGCAGTACTTC. Translation gives CSAYTEYEQYF.